The clone carrying this T cell receptor beta chain was picked up a small number of times. Antigen specificity is unknown. TCRdb ran MiXCR on the reads and lists one entry per CDR3 protein. The profile covers approximately 73,000 distinct CDR3 sequences, with around 40% appearing a single time and about 92% taken by the ten largest. This record comes from a study of T cell repertoires in cytomegalovirus infection. Overall study: Epitope selection comprised recently identified HLA-C-restricted CMV epitopes and well-studied HLA-B-restricted CMV epitopes. An indication of both CMV infection and matching HLA type came from public TCR beta signatures.

The CDR3 totals 14 residues. V was shortened by 7 bases and J by 6 bases, with 18 bases between the two germline ends. This sequence joins TRBV12-3 or TRBV12-4 and TRBJ1-1; D is undetermined. The material sequenced was CD8+ T cells from cultured PBMCs, taken from culture after CMV antigen stimulation. The receptor was isolated from a human donor in good health (CMV status not recorded). Some clones in this sample may be carry-over from other donors' samples. The CDR3 spells CASTPVRGFAEAFF. CDR3 coding DNA: TGTGCCAGCACCCCGGTCCGCGGGTTTGCTGAAGCTTTCTTT.